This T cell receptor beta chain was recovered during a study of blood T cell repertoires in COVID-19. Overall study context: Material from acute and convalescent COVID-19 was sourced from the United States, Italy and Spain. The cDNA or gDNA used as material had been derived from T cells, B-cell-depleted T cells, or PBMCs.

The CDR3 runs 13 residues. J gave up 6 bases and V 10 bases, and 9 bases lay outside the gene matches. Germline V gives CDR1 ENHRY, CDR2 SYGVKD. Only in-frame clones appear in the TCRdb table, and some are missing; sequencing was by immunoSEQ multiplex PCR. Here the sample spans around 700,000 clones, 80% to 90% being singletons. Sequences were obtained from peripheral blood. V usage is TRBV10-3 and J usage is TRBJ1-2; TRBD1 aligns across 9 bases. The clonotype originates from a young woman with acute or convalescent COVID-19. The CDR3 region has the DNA TGTGCCACCCTCGCACAGGGGGCAGATGGCTACACCTTC. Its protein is CATLAQGADGYTF.